A selection of T cell receptor beta chains follows, all from one sample in a study of blood T cells in healthy people across ages. Using its own MiXCR run on the 5' RACE reads, TCRdb lists one record per CDR3 protein. The sample lists hundreds of thousands of distinct CDR3 sequences; roughly 25% were seen once. The same sample was also used in a study of T cells of mothers and their children.

Sequencing was carried out using blood. These receptors were obtained from a boy between 5 and 17 years old in good health. Each CDR3 is given with its conserved first and last residue. The order of the fields is D gene, V gene, J gene, clone size, CDR3 DNA, CDR3 protein. The D gene is left open where the match is weak. Not every row has a clone size; where given, it reads once, few, many or a size class.

d_gene: -
v_gene: TRBV7-2
j_gene: TRBJ2-5
abundance: -
CDR3nt: TGTGCCAGCAGTCGTGAGAGGGCCTCCCAAGAGACCCAGTACTTC
CDR3aa: CASSRERASQETQYF

d_gene: -
v_gene: TRBV5-1
j_gene: TRBJ2-7
abundance: -
CDR3nt: TGCGCCAGCAGCACCGCGCGGGGAGAGGGCTACGAGCAGTACTTC
CDR3aa: CASSTARGEGYEQYF

d_gene: -
v_gene: TRBV5-1
j_gene: TRBJ2-3
abundance: -
CDR3nt: TGCGCCAGCGGATCCGGGACTGGCACAGATACGCAGTATTTT
CDR3aa: CASGSGTGTDTQYF

d_gene: -
v_gene: TRBV12-3/TRBV12-4
j_gene: TRBJ2-7
abundance: -
CDR3nt: TGTGCCAGCAGGAGGACTGCAAGGTCTCTCGAGCAGTACTTC
CDR3aa: CASRRTARSLEQYF

d_gene: -
v_gene: TRBV20-1
j_gene: TRBJ2-1
abundance: many
CDR3nt: TGCAGTGCTAGAGGAGGAGAGACCCCTTCCTACAATGAGCAGTTCTTC
CDR3aa: CSARGGETPSYNEQFF

d_gene: -
v_gene: TRBV10-3
j_gene: TRBJ2-5
abundance: few
CDR3nt: TGTGCCAGTGGGACCGGAGTTGAGACCCAGTACTTC
CDR3aa: CASGTGVETQYF

d_gene: -
v_gene: TRBV5-6
j_gene: TRBJ1-1
abundance: -
CDR3nt: TGTGCCAGCAGCGCCTTGACAGGAGGGAACACTGAAGCTTTCTTT
CDR3aa: CASSALTGGNTEAFF

d_gene: -
v_gene: TRBV10-3
j_gene: TRBJ2-2
abundance: few
CDR3nt: TGTGCCATCAGTGCCGGCCCTGACGGGGAGCTGTTTTTT
CDR3aa: CAISAGPDGELFF

d_gene: -
v_gene: TRBV7-9
j_gene: TRBJ2-2
abundance: -
CDR3nt: TGTGCCAGCAGCGGGCGGGACTTTGTTACGATGACCGGGGAGCTGTTTTTT
CDR3aa: CASSGRDFVTMTGELFF

d_gene: TRBD2
v_gene: TRBV27
j_gene: TRBJ2-3
abundance: -
CDR3nt: TGTGCCAGCAGTTTCCAGCCGGGACTAGCGGGATTCGATACGCAGTATTTT
CDR3aa: CASSFQPGLAGFDTQYF

d_gene: TRBD1
v_gene: TRBV6-1
j_gene: TRBJ1-5
abundance: once
CDR3nt: TGTGCCAGCAGTGAAGATCCGCAGGGGGAGCCCCAGCATTTT
CDR3aa: CASSEDPQGEPQHF

d_gene: TRBD1
v_gene: TRBV12-3/TRBV12-4
j_gene: TRBJ1-4
abundance: few
CDR3nt: TGTGCCAGCAGTTTGGGACAGATTAAATTTTTT
CDR3aa: CASSLGQIKFF

d_gene: TRBD2
v_gene: TRBV24-1
j_gene: TRBJ2-5
abundance: -
CDR3nt: TGTGCCACCAGTGATGCGGGGGGAGGCGAGACCCAGTACTTC
CDR3aa: CATSDAGGGETQYF

d_gene: TRBD2
v_gene: TRBV5-4
j_gene: TRBJ2-1
abundance: -
CDR3nt: TGTGCCAGCAGCTTATTAGCGGGAGCCCACAATGTGCAGTTCTTC
CDR3aa: CASSLLAGAHNVQFF

d_gene: -
v_gene: TRBV28
j_gene: TRBJ2-3
abundance: -
CDR3nt: TGTGCCAGCACGGGGGCAGGCGATACGCAGTATTTT
CDR3aa: CASTGAGDTQYF

d_gene: TRBD2
v_gene: TRBV18
j_gene: TRBJ2-4
abundance: -
CDR3nt: TGTGCCAGCTCACCTCGGGAGGCCCTTGGGGACATTCAGTACTTC
CDR3aa: CASSPREALGDIQYF

d_gene: -
v_gene: TRBV5-1
j_gene: TRBJ1-5
abundance: -
CDR3nt: TGCGCCAGCAGCTTGGAGGGGGGAAGCAATCGGCCCCAGCATTTT
CDR3aa: CASSLEGGSNRPQHF

d_gene: -
v_gene: TRBV4-2
j_gene: TRBJ2-1
abundance: -
CDR3nt: TGTGCCAGCAGCCAAGATGGGGGAGCCAATGAGCAGTTCTTC
CDR3aa: CASSQDGGANEQFF

d_gene: TRBD1
v_gene: TRBV10-3
j_gene: TRBJ2-5
abundance: -
CDR3nt: TGTGCCATCAGCCGGGACAGCCTTAAAGAGACCCAGTACTTC
CDR3aa: CAISRDSLKETQYF

d_gene: TRBD1
v_gene: TRBV5-1
j_gene: TRBJ2-7
abundance: -
CDR3nt: TGCGCCAGCCTTCCGGGACAGGGAAACTTTGACGACGAGCAGTACTTC
CDR3aa: CASLPGQGNFDDEQYF

d_gene: -
v_gene: TRBV29-1
j_gene: TRBJ1-2
abundance: -
CDR3nt: TGCAGCGTTGAGGAGGTCTCCTATGGCTACACCTTC
CDR3aa: CSVEEVSYGYTF

d_gene: TRBD1
v_gene: TRBV28
j_gene: TRBJ2-7
abundance: few
CDR3nt: TGTGCCAGCAGCCCAGGTGGGCCAGTGACAGGGAGCTCCTACGAGCAGTACTTC
CDR3aa: CASSPGGPVTGSSYEQYF

d_gene: -
v_gene: TRBV10-3
j_gene: TRBJ2-2
abundance: many
CDR3nt: TGTGCCATCAGGGGTAGCAACACCGGGGAGCTGTTTTTT
CDR3aa: CAIRGSNTGELFF

d_gene: TRBD2
v_gene: TRBV2
j_gene: TRBJ2-1
abundance: few
CDR3nt: TGTGCCAGCAGAGAGCTTAGCGGGAGAGGGGACAATGAGCAGTTCTTC
CDR3aa: CASRELSGRGDNEQFF

d_gene: -
v_gene: TRBV7-2
j_gene: TRBJ2-4
abundance: -
CDR3nt: TGTGCCAGCAGCTTAGGACAGGACGTTCAGTACTTC
CDR3aa: CASSLGQDVQYF

d_gene: -
v_gene: TRBV10-2
j_gene: TRBJ1-1
abundance: -
CDR3nt: TGCGCCAGCAGTGAGGTAGGGACCAACACTGAAGCTTTCTTT
CDR3aa: CASSEVGTNTEAFF

d_gene: TRBD2
v_gene: TRBV7-6
j_gene: TRBJ2-7
abundance: -
CDR3nt: TGTGCCAGCAGCTTAGCCAGCGTCAAGAGACTAGCGGGAGGGTTGTACGAGCAGTACTTC
CDR3aa: CASSLASVKRLAGGLYEQYF

d_gene: -
v_gene: TRBV28
j_gene: TRBJ2-4
abundance: -
CDR3nt: TGTGCCAGCAGTTTATTCACAGGGAGGATAGCGGACATTCAGTACTTC
CDR3aa: CASSLFTGRIADIQYF

d_gene: TRBD2
v_gene: TRBV11-1
j_gene: TRBJ2-2
abundance: -
CDR3nt: TGTGCCAGCAGCGCCTACACTAGCGGGGGTAACACCGGGAAGCTGTTTTTT
CDR3aa: CASSAYTSGGNTGKLFF

d_gene: TRBD2
v_gene: TRBV7-6
j_gene: TRBJ2-3
abundance: few
CDR3nt: TGTGTCAGCAGCTTAGTGACTAGCGCTTCTAGCACAGATACGCAGTATTTT
CDR3aa: CVSSLVTSASSTDTQYF

d_gene: -
v_gene: TRBV4-1
j_gene: TRBJ1-4
abundance: -
CDR3nt: TGCGCCAGCAGCCAAGCCCCAGGGAGTGATGAAAAACTGTTTTTT
CDR3aa: CASSQAPGSDEKLFF

d_gene: -
v_gene: TRBV20-1
j_gene: TRBJ2-7
abundance: -
CDR3nt: TGCAGTGCAACGATAAGCGGAAGCTCCTACGAGCAGTACTTC
CDR3aa: CSATISGSSYEQYF

d_gene: -
v_gene: TRBV9
j_gene: TRBJ2-2
abundance: once
CDR3nt: TGTGCCAGCAGCGCAATGACAGCCTCCGGGGAGCTGTTTTTT
CDR3aa: CASSAMTASGELFF

d_gene: TRBD1
v_gene: TRBV11-2
j_gene: TRBJ2-5
abundance: many
CDR3nt: TGTGCCAGCAGCTTTCTGGCGGGACAGGGCTCAGAGACCCAGTACTTC
CDR3aa: CASSFLAGQGSETQYF

d_gene: -
v_gene: TRBV4-2
j_gene: TRBJ1-1
abundance: -
CDR3nt: TGTGCCAGCAGGCACGACACGAACACTGAAGCTTTCTTT
CDR3aa: CASRHDTNTEAFF

d_gene: TRBD2
v_gene: TRBV2
j_gene: TRBJ2-1
abundance: -
CDR3nt: TGTGCCAGCAGTGCACTAGCGGGACCCAATGAGCAGTTCTTC
CDR3aa: CASSALAGPNEQFF

d_gene: TRBD2
v_gene: TRBV12-3/TRBV12-4
j_gene: TRBJ2-2
abundance: -
CDR3nt: TGTGCCAGCAGCCTCGGACTAGTCACCGGGGAGTTGTTTTTT
CDR3aa: CASSLGLVTGELFF

d_gene: -
v_gene: TRBV11-2
j_gene: TRBJ2-3
abundance: few
CDR3nt: TGTGCCAGCAGCATGCAGGATACGCAGTATTTT
CDR3aa: CASSMQDTQYF

d_gene: -
v_gene: TRBV3-1
j_gene: TRBJ1-3
abundance: few
CDR3nt: TGTGCCAGCAGCCAAGATGTGGAGACCGGAAACACCATATATTTT
CDR3aa: CASSQDVETGNTIYF

d_gene: -
v_gene: TRBV5-1
j_gene: TRBJ2-1
abundance: few
CDR3nt: TGCGCCAGCAGCTTGGGTGGAGCTGGGTACTACAATGAGCGGTTCTTC
CDR3aa: CASSLGGAGYYNERFF

d_gene: -
v_gene: TRBV2
j_gene: TRBJ1-4
abundance: few
CDR3nt: TGTGCCAGCACCCAGGGCTTGTCTGTAAAACTGTTTTTT
CDR3aa: CASTQGLSVKLFF

d_gene: TRBD2
v_gene: TRBV6-1
j_gene: TRBJ2-7
abundance: few
CDR3nt: TGTGCCAGCAGTGATCTAGCGGGGGGCATCTACGAGCAGTACTTC
CDR3aa: CASSDLAGGIYEQYF

d_gene: TRBD2
v_gene: TRBV5-5
j_gene: TRBJ2-1
abundance: few
CDR3nt: TGTGCCAGCAGCTTGGCGGGGGGGCCCAATTCCTACAATGAGCAGTTCTTC
CDR3aa: CASSLAGGPNSYNEQFF

d_gene: -
v_gene: TRBV24-1
j_gene: TRBJ2-5
abundance: few
CDR3nt: TGTGCCACCAGTCGCGGGCAAAAGCAAGAGACCCAGTACTTC
CDR3aa: CATSRGQKQETQYF

d_gene: -
v_gene: TRBV7-2
j_gene: TRBJ2-7
abundance: -
CDR3nt: TGTGCCAGCAGCTTAGATCAGGGTGGGAGATACGAGCAGTACTTC
CDR3aa: CASSLDQGGRYEQYF